One sample yielded the 9 T cell receptor beta chains listed below, sequenced in a study of identical twins. TCRdb reprocessed the 5' RACE reads via MiXCR and lists one record per CDR3 protein. The data contain more than 200,000 distinct CDR3 sequences, over 13% of them seen just once; the ten biggest clones take up 8.5% to 10%. Sequencing was performed on memory (CD45RO+) T cells sorted from blood. Receptors originate from a woman in her late teens or twenties in good health.

This clonotype was seen more than once but under ten times. V gene TRBV28 combines with J gene TRBJ1-6, with D uncertain. This CDR3 contains 14 residues. The germline V and J ends were trimmed by 6 bases and 2 bases, with 8 bases remaining between them. Looked up from germline, CDR1 is MDHEN and CDR2 is SYDVKM. DNA for the CDR3: TGTGCCAGCAGCGAAGTAGCCTATAATTCACCCCTCCACTTT. The encoded protein is CASSEVAYNSPLHF.

V is TRBV5-1 and J is TRBJ2-1, with a weak D call TRBD1 (5 bases). This CDR3 contains 15 residues. V was shortened by 0 bases and J by 6 bases, with 13 bases between the two germline ends. Germline V gene lookup returns CDR1 SGHRS and CDR2 YFSETQ. DNA of the CDR3: TGCGCCAGCAGCTTGGAAGGGGTGGCGGTCAATGAGCAGTTCTTC. Its protein product is CASSLEGVAVNEQFF. The whole variable domain, filled in from reference TRBV5-1 and TRBJ2-1, reads KAGVTQTPRYLIKTRGQQVTLSCSPISGHRSVSWYQQTPGQGLQFLFEYFSETQRNKGNFPGRFSGRQFSNSRSEMNVSTLELGDSALYLCASSLEGVAVNEQFFGPGTRLTVL.

This clonotype was observed at least ten times. The chain employs TRBV20-1 and TRBJ1-6, with a weak D call TRBD1 (5 bases). Germline V gene sequence: CDR1 DFQATT, CDR2 SNEGSKA (reference sequence). V was pared by 3 bases and J by 4 bases, with 10 bases between. The CDR3 consists of 14 residues. CDR3 amino acids: CSARVGLYNSPLHF. CDR3 coding DNA: TGCAGTGCTAGGGTGGGACTGTATAATTCACCCCTCCACTTT.

The J gene is TRBJ1-1, the V gene TRBV29-1; D is unclear. The CDR3 is 12 amino acids. Trimming shortened V by 4 bases and J by 8 bases, and 14 bases separated the two germline ends. CDR1 is SQVTM and CDR2 is ANQGSEA in the germline V gene. The CDR3 DNA follows: TGCAGCGTTGGGGGAGACAAGCGGGAAGCTTTCTTT. It specifies CSVGGDKREAFF.

This clonotype was counted many times. The genes are TRBV6-5 and TRBJ1-1; possible D gene TRBD1, 6 bases. The CDR3 has 15 amino acids. Trimming shortened V by 2 bases and J by 4 bases, and 14 bases separated the two germline ends. Germline assignment: CDR1 MNHEY and CDR2 SVGAGI. The CDR3 protein is CASSYGGRAVTEAFF. CDR3 coding DNA: TGTGCCAGCAGTTACGGGGGCAGGGCGGTCACTGAAGCTTTCTTT.

The V gene is TRBV12-3 or TRBV12-4, the J gene TRBJ2-5; 10 bases match TRBD2. This CDR3 comprises 14 residues. The trim removed 2 bases at V and 5 bases at J, leaving 2 bases unmatched. The CDR3 here is CASSLLAGEETQYF. In DNA, the CDR3 is TGTGCCAGCAGTTTACTAGCGGGGGAGGAGACCCAGTACTTC.

The gene calls are TRBV10-3 and TRBJ2-3; a weak D match, TRBD2 (6 bases). V dropped 4 bases and J dropped 5 bases, with 13 bases sitting between them. Germline V lookup: CDR1 ENHRY, CDR2 SYGVKD. The CDR3 covers 14 residues. CDR3 in DNA: TGTGCCATCAGTGGGTTCGGGAGTAAAGATACGCAGTATTTT. This sequence encodes CAISGFGSKDTQYF.

This clonotype was seen at least ten times. The chain couples TRBV12-3 or TRBV12-4 to TRBJ2-5, with TRBD1 matching 7 bases. V trimming: 3 bases; J trimming: 4 bases; junction bases outside the gene matches: 11. The CDR3 is 16 residues long. CDR3 region: CASSFHRRAGGETQYF. As DNA, the CDR3 is TGTGCCAGCAGTTTCCACCGAAGGGCAGGGGGAGAGACCCAGTACTTC.

This clonotype was observed at least ten times. The rearrangement uses TRBV12-3 or TRBV12-4 and TRBJ1-4, with no clear D. CDR3 length: 16 residues. The V and J ends lost 8 bases and 1 base respectively, with 17 bases between them. The CDR3 loop is CASGPKARVTNEKLFF. Written as DNA, the CDR3 is TGTGCCAGCGGTCCGAAGGCCAGAGTAACTAATGAAAAACTGTTTTTT.